The TCR beta chain described here comes from a study of blood T cell repertoires in COVID-19. Turning to the study itself: The cDNA or gDNA used as material had been derived from T cells, B-cell-depleted T cells, or PBMCs.

This CDR3 region has 14 residues. The trim removed 4 bases at V and 4 bases at J, leaving 6 bases unmatched. Looked up from germline, CDR1 is MGHRA and CDR2 is YSYEKL. Method: immunoSEQ multiplex PCR; TCRdb's copy keeps in-frame clones and lacks some. The sample includes under 200,000 clones, about nine tenths seen only once; the top ten take around 0.53%. Specimen: peripheral blood. This receptor was obtained from a man over 45 with acute or convalescent COVID-19. The chain is built from TRBV4-1 and TRBJ1-1; TRBD1 aligns across 7 bases. CDR3 protein: CASSPGQQGTEAFF. CDR3 nucleotide sequence: TGCGCCAGCAGCCCGGGACAGCAAGGCACTGAAGCTTTCTTT.